These 11 T cell receptor beta chains were sequenced from one sample in a study of tumor and adjacent non-tumor tissue in lung cancer. The template was RNA from unsorted bulk tissue. This non-tumor lung sample came from over 3 cm beyond the tumor edge. The library came from three nested PCR rounds adapted from ARM-PCR protocols. TCRdb analysed the multiplex PCR reads with MiXCR anew, one entry per CDR3 protein. The data contain about 44,000 distinct CDR3 sequences, roughly 60% of them singletons. Specimen: distant non-tumor lung tissue. These receptors were taken from a woman between 40 and 55 years old with non-small cell lung cancer.

The chain carries TRBV11-2 and TRBJ2-1; the D gene is possibly TRBD2 (7 bases). The ends were cut back, 6 bases at V and 6 bases at J, with 27 bases in the middle. The CDR3 is 18 residues long. Germline-derived CDR1 and CDR2 are SGHAT and FQNNGV. The CDR3 DNA is TGTGCCAGCAGAACTGGACTAACGGGGGGCCCTGGGACCAATGAGCAGTTCTTC. Translating gives CASRTGLTGGPGTNEQFF.

About this clonotype itself: This sequence may be a read error, since a much larger clone differs from it by one base. CDR3: CASSPRLMPNSPLHF. The CDR3 nucleotides are TGTGCCAGCAGCCCGAGGCTAATGCCGAATTCACCCCTCCACTTT. The gene calls are TRBV13 and TRBJ1-6; no reliable D call. The CDR3 sequence is 15 residues long. V shed 5 bases and J shed 7 bases, with 15 bases lying between them. Germline V CDR1 and CDR2: PRHDT, FYEKMQ (reference sequence). The full variable domain, completed using reference TRBV13 and TRBJ1-6, is AAGVIQSPRHLIKEKRETATLKCYPIPRHDTVYWYQQGPGQDPQFLISFYEKMQSDKGSIPDRFSAQQFSDYHSELNMSSLELGDSALYFCASSPRLMPNSPLHFGNGTRLTVT.

This clonotype rates as large. The chain has TRBV11-3 and TRBJ2-7, with 8 bases lining up with TRBD1. CDR1 is SGHNT, CDR2 YENEEA, per germline. This CDR3 spans 15 amino acids. The J segment lost 2 bases and the V segment lost 3 bases, leaving 6 bases of the junction unmatched. CDR3 amino acids: CASSLGTGPAYEQYF. The CDR3 DNA is TGTGCCAGCAGCTTGGGGACAGGTCCCGCCTACGAGCAGTACTTC.

With respect to this clonotype: A much larger clone differs from this one at a single base, so this may be a read error. The rearrangement uses TRBV28 and TRBJ2-7, with TRBD2 identical over 7 bases. The CDR3 loop spans 11 amino acids. Germline CDR1 is MDHEN and CDR2 is SYDVKM. The CDR3 DNA sequence: TGTGCCAGCGGGGGGGAATACGAGAAGTACTTC. Protein product: CASGGEYEKYF.

A note on this clonotype: It may be a read error: a sequence one base away is much more abundant. This chain links TRBV20-1 with TRBJ2-5; D unclear. This CDR3 contains 11 residues. Germline V lookup: CDR1 DFQATT, CDR2 SNEGSKA (reference sequence). Trimming removed 7 bases at V and 7 bases at J, with 13 bases between. CDR3 in amino acids: CSVKGSGTQYF. CDR3 DNA sequence: TGCAGTGTTAAAGGGTCGGGGACCCAGTACTTC.

As to this clonotype: Being one base from a much bigger clone, this may be a read error. This rearrangement joins TRBV20-1 to TRBJ2-7; 7 nucleotides align to TRBD1. CDR1 DFQATT and CDR2 SNEGSKA come from the germline V gene (reference sequence). V trimming: 7 bases; J trimming: 4 bases; junction bases outside the gene matches: 10. CDR3 length: 13 amino acids. The CDR3: CSDRSGQLYEQYF. CDR3 DNA sequence: TGCAGTGATAGGTCGGGACAGCTATACGAGCAGTACTTC.

The table lists this clonotype with many counts. The DNA of the CDR3 is TGCAGCGTTGATACAGCTAACTATGGCTACACCTTC. Amino acid sequence: CSVDTANYGYTF. The rearrangement links TRBV29-1 to TRBJ1-2; D not resolved. V dropped 3 bases and J dropped 0 bases, with 5 bases sitting between them. Germline V CDR1 and CDR2: SQVTM, ANQGSEA. The CDR3 is made up of 12 amino acids.

Notes on this clonotype: The conserved phenylalanine or tryptophan is not found at the CDR3 terminus, so this likely reflects a read error. The chain couples TRBV29-1 to TRBJ2-1; 7 bases are a match to TRBD1. The CDR3 is made up of 14 amino acids. The germline V gene has CDR1 SQVTM and CDR2 ANQGSEA. J was trimmed by 5 bases and V by 6 bases; bases with no gene match: 10. The CDR3 loop is CSVSGQSVHNEQFL. For the CDR3, the DNA is TGCAGCGTCTCGGGACAGAGCGTCCACAATGAGCAGTTCTTA.

This clonotype was observed at least ten times. V is TRBV5-1 and J is TRBJ2-1; D is ambiguous. Germline CDR1 and CDR2: SGHRS and YFSETQ. Between the trimmed V and J ends, which lost 1 base and 10 bases, there was a span of 6 bases. There are 11 residues in the CDR3. CDR3 loop: CASSLPPEQFF. For the CDR3, the DNA is TGCGCCAGCAGCTTGCCGCCCGAGCAGTTCTTC. Supplemented by reference TRBV5-1 and TRBJ2-1, the full variable domain reads KAGVTQTPRYLIKTRGQQVTLSCSPISGHRSVSWYQQTPGQGLQFLFEYFSETQRNKGNFPGRFSGRQFSNSRSEMNVSTLELGDSALYLCASSLPPEQFFGPGTRLTVL.

Note on this clonotype: A read error may produce the germline difference seen at one junction end. The chain employs TRBV12-3 or TRBV12-4 and TRBJ2-7; D unresolved. The CDR3 is 14 amino acids. Written as DNA, the CDR3 is TGTTCCAGCAGTTTATCGCACCCCACCTACGAGCAGTACTTC. Translated: CSSSLSHPTYEQYF.

By proportion, this clonotype is medium-sized (0.01 to 0.1%). V is TRBV11-2 and J is TRBJ1-6, with D maybe TRBD1 (6 bases). This CDR3 comprises 12 residues. Germline V gene lookup returns CDR1 SGHAT and CDR2 FQNNGV. Deletions cut 9 bases from V and 6 bases from J, with 9 bases between. Here the CDR3 DNA reads TGTGCCAGTCAGGGGTCTAATTCACCCCTCCACTTT. It translates to CASQGSNSPLHF.